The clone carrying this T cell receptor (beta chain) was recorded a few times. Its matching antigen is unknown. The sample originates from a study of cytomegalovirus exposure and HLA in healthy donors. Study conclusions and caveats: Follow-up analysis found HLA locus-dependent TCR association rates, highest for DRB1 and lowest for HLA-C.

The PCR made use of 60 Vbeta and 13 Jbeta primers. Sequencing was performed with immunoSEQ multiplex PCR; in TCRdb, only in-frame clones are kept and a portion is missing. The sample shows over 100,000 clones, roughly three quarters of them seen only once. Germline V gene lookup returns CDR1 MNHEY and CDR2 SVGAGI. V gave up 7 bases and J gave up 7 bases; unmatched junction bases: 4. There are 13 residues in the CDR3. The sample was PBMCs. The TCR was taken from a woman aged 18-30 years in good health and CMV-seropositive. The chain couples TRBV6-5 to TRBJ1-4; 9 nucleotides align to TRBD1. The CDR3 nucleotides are TGTGCCAGCAAGGGGACAGGGCTTGAAAAACTGTTTTTT. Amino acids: CASKGTGLEKLFF.